Described below is a single T cell receptor (beta chain) sequence and its context. Deletions cut 1 base from V and 3 bases from J, with 12 bases between. This CDR3 is built from 15 residues. The germline V gene encodes CDR1 SGHTA and CDR2 FQGTGA. The data stem from a study of TIL therapy for anti-PD-1-resistant metastatic lung cancer. Time point of the sample: pre-treatment sample, taken before nivolumab and TIL therapy. Sequencing used immunoSEQ v3. Repertoires were generated with immunoSEQ multiplex PCR, while TCRdb's copy carries only in-frame clones and drops some. Here the sample spans around 59,000 clones, about 69% being singletons.

The specimen comprised blood, sampled at baseline. This receptor was taken from a person between 30 and 80 years old with non-small cell lung cancer. The genes are TRBV7-3 and TRBJ2-5, with D perhaps matching TRBD1 (6 bases). CDR3 protein: CASSLMGTPEETQYF. As DNA, the CDR3 is TGTGCCAGCAGCTTAATGGGGACACCTGAAGAGACCCAGTACTTC.